The 27 T cell receptor beta chains given below trace back to one sample, sequenced in a study of PD-1 blockade in classical Hodgkin lymphoma. Following autologous stem cell transplantation, relapse occurred in every patient, and exposure to brentuximab vedotin varied. Some clones are missing from TCRdb's copy, which holds only in-frame ones; the method was immunoSEQ multiplex PCR. Of roughly 40,000 clones detected, 70% to 80% appear once; the ten largest clones hold 2.5% to 3.5%. The sequences come from peripheral blood mononuclear cells (PBMCs), collected at baseline. The receptors were gathered from a human donor with classical Hodgkin lymphoma.

The chain uses TRBV6-5 and TRBJ2-1; the match to TRBD2 covers 8 bases. The CDR3 contains 15 residues. V gave up 2 bases and J gave up 0 bases; unmatched junction bases: 0. Germline V gene lookup returns CDR1 MNHEY and CDR2 SVGAGI. DNA of the CDR3: TGTGCCAGCAGTTACAGCGGGAGCTCCTACAATGAGCAGTTCTTC. Translating gives CASSYSGSSYNEQFF.

V usage is TRBV19 and J usage is TRBJ2-2; D is perhaps TRBD1 (6 bases). Per germline, CDR1 LNHDA and CDR2 SQIVND (reference sequence). The CDR3 runs 13 residues. The V end was cut by 9 bases, the J end by 1 base, with 9 bases between. This chain's CDR3 is CASRDKNTGELFF. For the CDR3, the DNA is TGTGCCAGCCGGGACAAGAACACCGGGGAGCTGTTTTTT.

The chain is built from TRBV5-4 and TRBJ2-7, with TRBD1 as a possible D gene (5 bases). Germline CDR1 SGHNT, CDR2 YYREEE (reference sequence). The CDR3 sequence is 15 residues long. Trimming shortened V by 1 base and J by 7 bases, and 18 bases separated the two germline ends. CDR3 bases: TGTGCCAGCAGCTTGTATATAGGGGAAGGACGTGAGCAGTACTTC. Residues: CASSLYIGEGREQYF.

J is TRBJ2-1 and V is TRBV19; 12 bases line up with TRBD2. The J segment lost 3 bases and the V segment lost 8 bases, leaving 2 bases of the junction unmatched. Germline lookup yields CDR1 LNHDA and CDR2 SQIVND (reference sequence). CDR3 size: 14 residues. As DNA, the CDR3 is TGTGCCAGTTCTAGCGGGAGGGACTACAATGAGCAGTTCTTC. Encoded protein: CASSSGRDYNEQFF.

The chain combines TRBV7-8 with TRBJ1-1; D may be TRBD1 (5 bases). CDR1 is SGHVS and CDR2 is FQNEAQ in the germline V gene. V lost 4 bases, J lost 12 bases, and 15 bases lay in between. This CDR3 contains 12 residues. CDR3 DNA sequence: TGTGCCAGCAGCTGGGACCAGAGGGTAACTTTCTTT. Its translation is CASSWDQRVTFF.

This clone occurred a few times. This chain links TRBV28 with TRBJ2-7; D perhaps matches TRBD2 (7 bases). V lost 2 bases and J lost 3, with 11 bases in between. This CDR3 region has 14 residues. Germline values: CDR1 MDHEN, CDR2 SYDVKM. The CDR3 sequence: CASSLAGDNYEQYF. The CDR3 DNA is TGTGCCAGCAGTTTAGCGGGGGACAACTACGAGCAGTACTTC.

This chain joins TRBV19 and TRBJ2-7, with a tentative D call TRBD2 (6 bases). The CDR3 is 14 amino acids. CDR1 is LNHDA, CDR2 SQIVND, per germline (reference sequence). V was cut by 1 base and J by 1 base, with 8 bases left in between. CDR3 residues: CASSIVAGSYEQYF. Here the CDR3 DNA reads TGTGCCAGTAGTATAGTGGCGGGGTCCTACGAGCAGTACTTC.

The chain carries TRBV6-5 and TRBJ2-7, with 10 bases that match TRBD1. The V gene end was trimmed by 2 bases and the J gene end by 2 bases; junction bases not matched to a gene: 0. The length of the CDR3 is 14 residues. The germline V gene encodes CDR1 MNHEY and CDR2 SVGAGI. The CDR3 spells CASSYGTGAYEQYF. DNA of the CDR3: TGTGCCAGCAGTTACGGGACAGGGGCCTACGAGCAGTACTTC.

This clone has only a few counts. The chain is built from TRBV19 and TRBJ2-1; 12 bases map to TRBD1. The CDR3 sequence is 15 residues long. V gave up 3 bases and J gave up 7 bases; unmatched junction bases: 4. Germline CDR1 reads LNHDA; CDR2 reads SQIVND (reference sequence). CDR3 sequence (DNA): TGTGCCAGTAGTATCCGGGACAGGGGGCGTAATGAGCAGTTCTTC. Translated: CASSIRDRGRNEQFF.

The chain links TRBV13 to TRBJ2-2, with D perhaps assigned TRBD1 or TRBD2 (5 bases each). Germline-derived CDR1 and CDR2 are PRHDT and FYEKMQ (reference sequence). There are 15 residues in the CDR3. Trimming removed 8 bases from V and 3 bases from J, with 16 bases in between. CDR3 DNA sequence: TGTGCCAGCGGTTTTGGGGGATCCGACACCGGGGAGCTGTTTTTT. This codes for CASGFGGSDTGELFF.

This clone was seen more than once but under ten times. This chain joins TRBV30 and TRBJ1-1; D remains unclear. Germline-derived CDR1 and CDR2 are GTSNPN and SVGIG (reference sequence). This CDR3 contains 12 residues. V gave up 4 bases and J gave up 1 base, with 7 bases separating them. CDR3 nucleotide sequence: TGTGCCTGGATAGTGTCGAACACTGAAGCTTTCTTT. Its protein is CAWIVSNTEAFF.

This clone was seen a single time. The chain uses TRBV28 and TRBJ2-5; 7 bases match TRBD2. Germline V gene data show CDR1 as MDHEN and CDR2 as SYDVKM. After removal of 6 bases from V and 5 bases from J, the junction contained 12 bases not matched to a gene. The CDR3 contains 15 residues. CDR3 DNA: TGTGCCAGCAGCTCCCAACGGGAGGAGGGGGAGACCCAGTACTTC. Protein sequence: CASSSQREEGETQYF.

The V gene is TRBV5-1, the J gene TRBJ2-7, with TRBD1 identical over 8 bases. Germline V lookup: CDR1 SGHRS, CDR2 YFSETQ. The J segment lost 6 bases and the V segment lost 6 bases, leaving 14 bases of the junction unmatched. The CDR3 extends over 15 amino acids. As DNA, the CDR3 is TGCGCCAGCAACCTCGAGACAGGGGTCTATGGCGAGCAGTACTTC. This translates into CASNLETGVYGEQYF.

A note on this clone: The same CDR3 can be traced to other DNA sequences in this sample. The V gene is TRBV19, the J gene TRBJ2-5, with 7 bases lining up with TRBD2. The CDR3 totals 18 residues. The germline V gene has CDR1 LNHDA and CDR2 SQIVND (reference sequence). V was pared by 1 base and J by 3 bases, with 14 bases of the junction left unmatched. The CDR3 DNA reads TGTGCCAGTAGTATAGTAGGGGACGTTTGGGGGGGAGAAGAGACCCAGTACTTC. Translating it yields CASSIVGDVWGGEETQYF.

The rearrangement uses TRBV7-8 and TRBJ2-2; 10 bases are a match to TRBD1. The J segment lost 5 bases and the V segment lost 5 bases, leaving 11 bases of the junction unmatched. Germline V gives CDR1 SGHVS, CDR2 FQNEAQ. CDR3 length: 17 residues. The CDR3: CASSAPPGQGWTGELFF. The DNA of the CDR3 is TGTGCCAGCAGCGCACCTCCGGGACAGGGGTGGACCGGGGAGCTGTTTTTT.

The chain carries TRBV6-5 and TRBJ1-3; D remains unclear. Per germline, CDR1 MNHEY and CDR2 SVGAGI. V gave up 6 bases and J gave up 5 bases, with 8 bases separating them. The CDR3 covers 12 residues. CDR3 nucleotides: TGTGCCAGCAGCCGTCCGCGAAACACCATATATTTT. Protein: CASSRPRNTIYF.

This clone was seen a few times. This sequence joins TRBV7-3 and TRBJ1-6; D gene uncertain. Trimming left V 2 bases short and J 12 bases short, with 17 bases between. The germline V gene has CDR1 SGHTA and CDR2 FQGTGA. The CDR3 length is 15 residues. The CDR3: CASSLLGEGREPLHF. CDR3 in DNA: TGTGCCAGCAGCTTATTAGGCGAGGGTCGGGAACCCCTCCACTTT.

V usage is TRBV27 and J usage is TRBJ2-7; D not resolved. Trimming took 2 bases from V and 0 from J, leaving 8 bases between them. The CDR3 extends over 14 amino acids. Per the germline V gene, CDR1 is MNHEY and CDR2 is SMNVEV (reference sequence). CDR3 amino acids: CASSLHISSYEQYF. CDR3 bases: TGTGCCAGCAGTTTACACATAAGCTCCTACGAGCAGTACTTC.

The rearrangement links TRBV7-9 to TRBJ1-2, with TRBD1 matching 7 bases. In germline, CDR1 is SEHNR, CDR2 FQNEAQ (reference sequence). Germline trimming cut 1 base from V and 0 bases from J; bases unmatched to any gene: 11. This CDR3 comprises 18 residues. CDR3 DNA: TGTGCCAGCAGCTTAGGTCGGACAGGCATTAATTCTAACTATGGCTACACCTTC. It codes for CASSLGRTGINSNYGYTF.

The chain recombines TRBV7-2 with TRBJ2-5; D remains ambiguous. The CDR3 length is 13 residues. Looked up from germline, CDR1 is SGHTA and CDR2 is FQGNSA. The germline V and J ends were trimmed by 1 base and 0 bases, with 3 bases remaining between them. The CDR3 coding sequence is TGTGCCAGCAGCTTAGACTACCAAGAGACCCAGTACTTC. Its translation: CASSLDYQETQYF.

The rearrangement joins TRBV7-2 to TRBJ2-7; possible D gene TRBD2, 5 bases. This CDR3 comprises 15 residues. CDR1 is SGHTA, CDR2 FQGNSA, per germline. V was clipped by 5 bases and J by 2 bases, with 16 bases between them. The CDR3, as DNA: TGTGCCAGCAGCCCCGGACTTACCTTTCCCTACGAGCAGTACTTC. This translates into CASSPGLTFPYEQYF.

The genes are TRBV10-3 and TRBJ1-1; D perhaps matches TRBD1 (5 bases). V lost 1 base and J 7 bases, leaving 13 bases between the germline ends. CDR1 is ENHRY and CDR2 is SYGVKD in the germline V gene. The CDR3 totals 14 residues. In DNA form, the CDR3 reads TGTGCCATCAGTGAGTGGAACCGGGACCTTGAAGCTTTCTTT. Protein product: CAISEWNRDLEAFF.

This sequence joins TRBV10-3 and TRBJ2-5, with a weak D call TRBD1 (6 bases). CDR3 length: 12 residues. V gave up 7 bases and J gave up 2 bases, with 8 bases separating them. In germline, CDR1 is ENHRY, CDR2 SYGVKD. The CDR3 sequence: CAINQGQETQYF. CDR3 nucleotides: TGTGCCATCAATCAGGGGCAAGAGACCCAGTACTTC.

This clone has only a few counts. The CDR3 region is CATVGQNYEQYF. The CDR3 DNA reads TGTGCCACCGTGGGACAAAACTACGAGCAGTACTTC. The V gene is TRBV10-3, the J gene TRBJ2-7; possible D gene TRBD1, 6 bases. The CDR3 consists of 12 residues. Germline V gives CDR1 ENHRY, CDR2 SYGVKD. The V and J ends lost 10 bases and 3 bases respectively, with 13 bases between them.

CDR3: CASSPTWETEAFF. In nucleotides, the CDR3 is TGTGCCAGCAGTCCCACCTGGGAGACTGAAGCTTTCTTT. This chain connects TRBV27 to TRBJ1-1; D gene uncertain. Germline V gene data show CDR1 as MNHEY and CDR2 as SMNVEV (reference sequence). V dropped 5 bases and J dropped 5 bases, with 12 bases sitting between them. This CDR3 contains 13 residues.

The V and J genes are TRBV18 and TRBJ1-5; D ambiguous. There are 15 residues in the CDR3. The V gene lost 3 bases and the J gene lost 0 bases, with 9 bases spanning the gap. Germline V gene lookup returns CDR1 KGHSH and CDR2 LQKENI. CDR3 residues: CASSPGGYSNQPQHF. In nucleotides, the CDR3 is TGTGCCAGCTCACCGGGCGGATATAGCAATCAGCCCCAGCATTTT. The variable domain in full, completed from reference TRBV18 and TRBJ1-5, reads NAGVMQNPRHLVRRRGQEARLRCSPMKGHSHVYWYRQLPEEGLKFMVYLQKENIIDESGMPKERFSAEFPKEGPSILRIQQVVRGDSAAYFCASSPGGYSNQPQHFGDGTRLSIL.

The gene calls are TRBV19 and TRBJ2-7, with 7 bases aligning to TRBD1. In germline, CDR1 is LNHDA, CDR2 SQIVND (reference sequence). The CDR3 loop spans 15 amino acids. V was pared by 5 bases and J by 2 bases, with 9 bases of the junction left unmatched. CDR3 sequence (DNA): TGTGCCAGTAGTGACCGGGACAGCGACCCCTACGAGCAGTACTTC. Its protein product is CASSDRDSDPYEQYF.